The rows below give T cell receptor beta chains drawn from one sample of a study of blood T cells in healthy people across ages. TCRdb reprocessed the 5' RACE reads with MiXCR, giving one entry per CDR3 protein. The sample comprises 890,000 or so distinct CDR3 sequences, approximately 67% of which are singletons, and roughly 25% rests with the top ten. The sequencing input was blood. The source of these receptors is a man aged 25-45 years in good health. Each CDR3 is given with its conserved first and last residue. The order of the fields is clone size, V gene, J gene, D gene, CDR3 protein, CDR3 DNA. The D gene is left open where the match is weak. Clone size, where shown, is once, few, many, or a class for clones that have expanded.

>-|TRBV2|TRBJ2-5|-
CASSESGVGETQYF
TGTGCCAGCAGTGAATCCGGGGTTGGGGAGACCCAGTACTTC
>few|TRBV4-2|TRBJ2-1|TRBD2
CASSQEGLGFNEQFF
TGTGCCAGCAGCCAAGAGGGACTAGGTTTCAATGAGCAGTTCTTC
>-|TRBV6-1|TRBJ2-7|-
CASTEGPYEQYF
TGTGCCAGCACCGAGGGACCCTACGAGCAGTACTTC
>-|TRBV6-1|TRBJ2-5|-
CASTENGQLQETQYF
TGTGCCAGCACCGAGAATGGGCAACTCCAAGAGACCCAGTACTTC
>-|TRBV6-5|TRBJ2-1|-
CASSYHGGMIDNEQFF
TGTGCCAGCAGTTACCACGGGGGAATGATAGACAATGAGCAGTTCTTC
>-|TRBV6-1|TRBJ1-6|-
CASSEDGRGYNSPLHF
TGTGCCAGCAGTGAGGACGGACGGGGTTATAATTCACCCCTCCACTTT
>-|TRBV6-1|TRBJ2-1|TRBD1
CASSADRAQYNEQFF
TGTGCCAGCAGTGCAGACAGGGCTCAGTACAATGAGCAGTTCTTC
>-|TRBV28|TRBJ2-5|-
CASSHPREEETQYF
TGTGCCAGCAGCCACCCCCGGGAAGAAGAGACCCAGTACTTC
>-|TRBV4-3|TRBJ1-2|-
CASSQANSYYGYTF
TGCGCCAGCAGCCAAGCGAACAGCTACTATGGCTACACCTTC
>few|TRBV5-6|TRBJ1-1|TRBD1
CASSPRTGKNTEAFF
TGTGCCAGCAGCCCACGGACAGGAAAGAACACTGAAGCTTTCTTT
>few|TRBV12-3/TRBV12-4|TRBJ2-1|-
CASSLSSDNEQFF
TGTGCCAGCAGTTTGAGTAGCGACAATGAGCAGTTCTTC
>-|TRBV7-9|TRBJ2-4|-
CASSNRGQNIQYF
TGTGCCAGCAGCAACCGGGGGCAAAACATTCAGTACTTC
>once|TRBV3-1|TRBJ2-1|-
CASSQARRGNNEQFF
TGTGCCAGCAGCCAAGCGAGAAGAGGGAACAATGAGCAGTTCTTC
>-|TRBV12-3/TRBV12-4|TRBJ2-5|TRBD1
CAGRPSPWDRPQETQYF
TGTGCCGGCAGACCCTCGCCCTGGGACAGGCCCCAAGAGACCCAGTACTTC
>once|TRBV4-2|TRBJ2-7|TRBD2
CASSQMASGDTYEQYF
TGTGCCAGCAGCCAGATGGCTAGCGGGGACACCTACGAGCAGTACTTC
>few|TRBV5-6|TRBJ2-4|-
CASSLQVGNRGNIQYF
TGTGCCAGCAGCTTACAAGTCGGGAACAGAGGAAACATTCAGTACTTC
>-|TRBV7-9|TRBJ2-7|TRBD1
CASSQPLGQGTYEQYF
TGTGCCAGCAGCCAGCCGTTGGGACAGGGGACCTACGAGCAGTACTTC
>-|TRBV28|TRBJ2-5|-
CASSSSGLAGGQETQYF
-
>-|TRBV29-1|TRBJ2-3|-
CSVVPGTDTQYF
TGCAGCGTTGTGCCAGGCACAGATACGCAGTATTTT
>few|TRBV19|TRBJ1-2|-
CASRQSYGYTF
TGTGCCAGTCGACAGTCCTATGGCTACACCTTC
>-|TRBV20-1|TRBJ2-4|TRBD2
CSARDSGAVKNIQYF
TGCAGTGCTAGGGATAGCGGGGCGGTCAAAAACATTCAGTACTTC
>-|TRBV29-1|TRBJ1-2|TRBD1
CSVLRQGGGVRGYTF
TGCAGCGTCCTAAGACAGGGAGGTGGCGTTAGAGGCTACACCTTC
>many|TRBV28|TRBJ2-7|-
CASRVGLHDEQYF
TGTGCCAGCAGGGTAGGACTCCACGACGAGCAGTACTTC
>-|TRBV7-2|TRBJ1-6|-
CASSFGQYNSPLHF
TGTGCCAGCAGCTTCGGACAGTATAATTCACCCCTCCACTTT
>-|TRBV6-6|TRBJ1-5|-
CASSYPDSNQPQHF
TGTGCCAGCAGTTATCCTGATAGCAATCAGCCCCAGCATTTT
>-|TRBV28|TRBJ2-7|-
CASSSMGGSYEQYF
TGTGCCAGCAGTTCCATGGGGGGCTCCTACGAGCAGTACTTC
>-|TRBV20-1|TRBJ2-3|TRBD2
CSASGLAGGTSDTQYF
TGCAGTGCTAGTGGACTAGCGGGGGGGACGTCAGATACGCAGTATTTT
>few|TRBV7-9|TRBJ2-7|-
CASSSPTLYDYEQYF
TGTGCCAGCAGCTCCCCGACACTCTATGACTACGAGCAGTACTTC
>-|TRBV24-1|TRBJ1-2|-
CATSDPRTEANYGYTF
TGTGCCACCAGTGACCCTCGGACGGAAGCTAACTATGGCTACACCTTC
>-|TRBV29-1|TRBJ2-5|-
CSVESEGHTQETQYF
TGCAGCGTTGAAAGCGAAGGACACACCCAAGAGACCCAGTACTTC
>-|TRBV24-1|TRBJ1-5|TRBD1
CATSASDRGPNQPQHF
TGTGCCACCAGTGCTAGTGACAGGGGGCCCAATCAGCCCCAGCATTTT
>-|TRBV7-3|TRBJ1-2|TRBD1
CASSLEGTGAGYTF
TGTGCCAGCAGCTTAGAGGGGACAGGGGCCGGCTACACCTTC
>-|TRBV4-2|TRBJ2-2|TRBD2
CASSPEAGGRGGELFF
TGTGCCAGCAGCCCTGAAGCGGGGGGGCGTGGCGGGGAGCTGTTTTTT
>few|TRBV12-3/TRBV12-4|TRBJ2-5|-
CASSYGTFQETQYF
TGTGCCAGCAGTTACGGGACTTTCCAAGAGACCCAGTACTTC
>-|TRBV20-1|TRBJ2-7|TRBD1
CSAGTGSSAAYEQYF
TGCAGTGCGGGGACAGGGAGTTCAGCTGCCTACGAGCAGTACTTC
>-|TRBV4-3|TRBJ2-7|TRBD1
CASSLGTGGMYEQYF
TGCGCCAGCAGCCTGGGGACAGGGGGCATGTACGAGCAGTACTTC
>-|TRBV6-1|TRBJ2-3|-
CASRPRDILTDTQYF
TGTGCCAGCAGGCCGAGGGATATCCTCACAGATACGCAGTATTTT
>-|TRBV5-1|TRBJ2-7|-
CASSPATASYEQYF
TGCGCCAGCAGCCCGGCGACAGCCTCCTACGAGCAGTACTTC
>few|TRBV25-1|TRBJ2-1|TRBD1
CASSGQGGARTKDYRQFF
TGTGCCAGCAGTGGACAGGGGGGCGCTCGGACGAAAGATTACCGGCAGTTCTTC
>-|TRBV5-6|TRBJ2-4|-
CASSLNGRLAKNIQYF
TGTGCCAGCAGCTTAAACGGACGGCTAGCCAAAAACATTCAGTACTTC
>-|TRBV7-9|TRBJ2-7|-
CASSLGHSNLYEQYF
TGTGCCAGCAGCTTAGGGCACAGCAACCTCTACGAGCAGTACTTC
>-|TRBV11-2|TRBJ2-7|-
CASSLRQESVYEQYF
TGTGCCAGCAGCTTAAGACAGGAATCAGTCTACGAGCAGTACTTC
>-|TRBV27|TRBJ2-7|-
CASSGPEGNCEQYF
TGTGCCAGCAGCGGACCGGAGGGGAACTGCGAGCAGTACTTC
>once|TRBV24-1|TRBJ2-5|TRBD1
CATSDLTGQGYGETQYF
TGTGCCACCAGTGATCTGACGGGACAGGGCTATGGAGAGACCCAGTACTTC
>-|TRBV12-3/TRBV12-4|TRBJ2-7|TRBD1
CASSPTGGLSYEQYF
TGTGCCAGCAGCCCGACAGGGGGCTTATCCTACGAGCAGTACTTC
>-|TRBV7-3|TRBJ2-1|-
CATITPDRNGDNEQFF
TGTGCCACCATCACGCCCGACAGAAACGGGGACAATGAGCAGTTCTTC
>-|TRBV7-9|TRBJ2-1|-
CASRTKRGSYNEQFF
TGTGCCAGCAGAACTAAAAGGGGTTCCTACAATGAGCAGTTCTTC
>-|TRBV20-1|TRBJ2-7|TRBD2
CSARGPTSGGLYEQYF
TGCAGTGCTAGGGGCCCGACTAGCGGGGGACTTTACGAGCAGTACTTC
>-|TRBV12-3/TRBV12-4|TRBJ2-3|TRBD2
CASVRTSGPTDTQYF
TGTGCCAGCGTCAGGACTAGCGGGCCCACAGATACGCAGTATTTT
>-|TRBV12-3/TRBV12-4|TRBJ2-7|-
CASSLRETYEQYF
TGTGCCAGCAGTTTAAGGGAAACCTACGAGCAGTACTTC
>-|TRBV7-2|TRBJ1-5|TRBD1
CASSSRTGGNQPQHF
TGTGCCAGCAGCTCACGTACAGGGGGTAATCAGCCCCAGCATTTT
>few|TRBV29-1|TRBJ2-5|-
CSAGQRQETQYF
TGCAGCGCCGGACAGAGACAAGAGACCCAGTACTTC
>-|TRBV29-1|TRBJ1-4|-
CSVGDGASEKLFF
TGCAGCGTTGGAGACGGGGCGAGTGAAAAACTGTTTTTT
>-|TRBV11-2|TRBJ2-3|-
CASSPDLAVSTDTQYF
TGTGCCAGCAGCCCCGATTTAGCGGTTAGCACAGATACGCAGTATTTT
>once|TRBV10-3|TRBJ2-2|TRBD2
CAISGGQGTGELFF
TGCGCCATCAGCGGGGGGCAGGGCACCGGGGAGCTGTTTTTT
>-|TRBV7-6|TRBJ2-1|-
CASSLYGAGNEQFF
TGTGCCAGCAGCTTATATGGGGCTGGTAATGAGCAGTTCTTC